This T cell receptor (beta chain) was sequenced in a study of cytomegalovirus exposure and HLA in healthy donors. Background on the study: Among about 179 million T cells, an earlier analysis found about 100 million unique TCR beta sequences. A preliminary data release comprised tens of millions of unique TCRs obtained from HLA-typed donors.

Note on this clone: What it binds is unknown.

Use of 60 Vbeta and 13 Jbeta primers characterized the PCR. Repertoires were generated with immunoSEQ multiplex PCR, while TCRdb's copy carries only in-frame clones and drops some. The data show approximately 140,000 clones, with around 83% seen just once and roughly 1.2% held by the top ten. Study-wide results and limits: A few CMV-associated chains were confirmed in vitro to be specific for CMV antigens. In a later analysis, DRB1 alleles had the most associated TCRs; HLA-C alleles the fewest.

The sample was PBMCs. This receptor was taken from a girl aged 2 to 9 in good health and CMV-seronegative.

CDR3 sequence reads: CASSDHGTGTEKLFF. CDR3 DNA sequence: TGTGCCAGCAGCGATCACGGGACAGGGACTGAAAAACTGTTTTTT. This rearrangement joins TRBV9 to TRBJ1-4; TRBD1 matches at 9 bases. Germline V gene data show CDR1 as SGDLS and CDR2 as YYNGEE. The length of the CDR3 is 15 residues. V was clipped by 3 bases and J by 7 bases; unmatched bases: 7.